This is a list of T cell receptor beta chains from one sample in a study of blood T cell repertoires in COVID-19. Only in-frame clones appear in the TCRdb table, and some are missing; sequencing was by immunoSEQ multiplex PCR. The data show about 130,000 clones, around 89% seen once. What was sequenced was peripheral blood. The receptors originated from a man aged 60 to 69 with COVID-19, enrolled during active disease. CDR3s include the opening cysteine and the closing phenylalanine or tryptophan. The order of the fields is J gene, D gene, V gene, clone size, CDR3 protein, CDR3 DNA. D genes are given only for firm matches. Expanded clones are given a class, and other clones once, few, many or no size at all.

>TRBJ2-3|-|TRBV10-1|-
CASSETKGKVSGVFTQYF
TGCGCCAGCAGTGAGACCAAGGGCAAGGTATCCGGGGTTTTTACGCAGTATTTT
>TRBJ2-5|TRBD2|TRBV5-1|-
CASTKTSGGPGTQYF
TGCGCCAGCACCAAGACTAGCGGGGGGCCGGGGACCCAGTACTTC
>TRBJ1-2|-|TRBV6-2/TRBV6-3|-
CASSYRAGSNGYTF
TGTGCCAGCAGTTACCGGGCAGGGTCAAATGGCTACACCTTC
>TRBJ1-6|-|TRBV3-1/TRBV3-2|-
CASSQVGSWNSPLHF
TGTGCCAGCAGCCAAGTGGGCAGCTGGAATTCACCCCTCCACTTT
>TRBJ1-2|-|TRBV15|-
CATSRGGGYGYTF
TGTGCCACCAGCAGAGGGGGGGGTTATGGCTACACCTTC
>TRBJ1-5|TRBD1|TRBV5-6|once
CASSLGPGGAEPQHF
TGTGCCAGCAGCTTGGGACCAGGGGGCGCGGAGCCCCAGCATTTT
>TRBJ1-5|TRBD1|TRBV3-1/TRBV3-2|-
CASSQGPGTGNQPQHF
TGTGCCAGCAGCCAAGGCCCCGGGACAGGCAATCAGCCCCAGCATTTT
>TRBJ1-1|-|TRBV6-1|-
CASSEQTRNTEAFF
TGTGCCAGCAGTGAACAGACTAGGAACACTGAAGCTTTCTTT
>TRBJ1-2|-|TRBV7-2|-
CASSLRNYGYTF
TGTGCCAGCAGCTTACGGAACTATGGCTACACCTTC
>TRBJ1-6|-|TRBV5-1|once
CASSSTGGSETLNSPLHF
TGCGCCAGCAGCTCCACTGGAGGTTCAGAAACCCTTAATTCACCCCTCCACTTT
>TRBJ1-1|-|TRBV27|-
CASTQVGQDTEAFF
TGTGCCAGCACCCAGGTGGGGCAGGACACTGAAGCTTTCTTT
>TRBJ1-1|-|TRBV27|many
CASSLGAGLAAFF
TGTGCCAGCAGTTTAGGGGCGGGATTGGCCGCTTTCTTT
>TRBJ1-4|TRBD1|TRBV7-9|few
CASSFITGGNEKLFF
TGTGCCAGCAGCTTTATTACAGGGGGTAATGAAAAACTGTTTTTT
>TRBJ1-6|TRBD1|TRBV30|-
CASTGQKNSPLHF
TGTGCCTCTACGGGACAGAAAAATTCACCCCTCCACTTT
>TRBJ1-3|-|TRBV5-1|-
CASSPVSGNSGNTIYF
TGCGCCAGCAGCCCGGTTTCCGGGAACTCTGGAAACACCATATATTTT
>TRBJ1-3|-|TRBV5-1|-
CASSLGSGGPSGNTIYF
TGCGCCAGCAGCTTGGGGTCCGGGGGTCCCTCTGGAAACACCATATATTTT
>TRBJ2-1|-|TRBV7-2|-
CASSLVRYNEQFF
TGTGCCAGCAGCTTAGTCCGGTACAATGAGCAGTTCTTC
>TRBJ1-3|-|TRBV24-1|-
CATPGETGNTIYF
TGTGCCACCCCCGGGGAAACTGGAAACACCATATATTTT
>TRBJ2-5|TRBD1|TRBV6-5|-
CASSYSGGGKTQYF
TGTGCCAGCAGTTACTCAGGGGGCGGTAAGACCCAGTACTTC